This T cell receptor beta chain was identified during a study of blood T cell repertoires in COVID-19 (dated by TCRdb to about 2020). In terms of the full investigation: Collaborator samples came from the United States, Italy and Spain and covered acute and convalescent phases of COVID-19. Where available, HLA class I and class II types were taken from metadata supplied by the sample provider and were not determined by assay-based typing. A freely available public database, intended as a resource for researchers studying the immune response to SARS-CoV-2, is where the repertoires were released. A de-identified subject ID, COVID-19 status, age in years and sex were almost always included in the sample metadata. The prospective study material was composed of cDNA or gDNA derived from T cells, B-cell-depleted T cells, or PBMCs. Samples were obtained from the ongoing ImmuneRACE study (first 160 participants) and from about 1,300 subjects provided by 6 global collaborators. Subjects who had been exposed to COVID-19, were actively infected with it, or had recovered from it provided the deeply sampled blood TCRbeta repertoires that made up the dataset.

Another Seattle source contributed samples from volunteer blood donors who had recovered from COVID-19. The collaborating institutions used their own protocols to collect whole blood in K2EDTA tubes. For TCRbeta analysis, collaborators shipped samples as frozen whole blood, isolated PBMCs, or DNA extracted from either of those sample types. As for this clone: What this receptor recognizes is not known. No much larger clone is present one base from it, and per-base qualities are unavailable.

TCRbeta CDR3 regions were amplified from genomic DNA by means of the immunoSEQ Assay, a bias-controlled multiplex PCR. On the authors' methods: Within the assay, amplification of reference gene primers was used to estimate how many nucleated cells each sample contained. Sequence reads were collapsed and filtered to measure the absolute abundance of every unique TCRbeta CDR3 rearrangement. For each sample, productive Simpson clonality was calculated as the square root of Simpson's diversity index over productive rearrangements. TCRdb took over this immuneACCESS table, retaining in-frame rearrangements with V and J assigned. Such tables are incomplete; in checked studies, under half of the missing clones stem from an unresolved V gene, and the remainder is unexplained. V and J calls and clone size come straight from that table; D and trimming were deduced from the DNA. Recorded for this sample are roughly 240,000 clones; about 89% of them occurred a single time. The ten largest clones capture 1.5% to 2% of the sample.

The germline V gene encodes CDR1 SEHNR and CDR2 FQNEAQ (reference sequence). Cut back by 0 bases and 3 bases, the V and J ends lie 8 bases apart. The CDR3 goes from the cysteine to the phenylalanine over 14 residues. The only DNA kept is the CDR3, 42 bases in frame from the first base. Findings and caveats that apply to the study as a whole: The amount of clinical and demographic metadata varied by source and participant and was provided uncurated.

Here the chain combines TRBV7-9 and TRBJ2-5; the D gene is not confidently resolved. Material: peripheral blood. The source of this sequence is a woman aged 60-70 years who had recovered from COVID-19. The DNA sequence follows: TGTGCCAGCAGCTTAGCGAACAAGAAAGAGACCCAGTACTTC. This is translated as CASSLANKKETQYF.